This T cell receptor beta chain was sequenced for a study of T cell responses to AZD1222 COVID-19 vaccine. Regarding the study as a whole: Scientists sampled the repertoires only once the peak T cell response had passed. Just six people given AZD1222 tested seropositive at baseline. Vaccine-associated CD4 TCRs spanned spike, dominant at 160-218 and 743-854.

Assay: immunoSEQ multiplex PCR; the TCRdb copy retains only in-frame clones and omits some. The profile covers 150,000 to 200,000 clones, with approximately 90% appearing a single time and under 1.5% taken by the ten largest. The CDR3 contains 14 residues. The V gene lost 5 bases and the J gene lost 3 bases, with 11 bases spanning the gap. Germline V gene data show CDR1 as SGHAT and CDR2 as FQNNGV. On this clone: The antigen remains undetermined.

Analysis merged second doses at about 4 or about 12 weeks. The sequence came from an adult who received the AZD1222 COVID-19 vaccine. V and J are TRBV11-2 and TRBJ1-5, with D perhaps TRBD1 (6 bases). Sequenced here: peripheral blood, sampled 28 days after the second AZD1222 dose. CDR3: CASSHGQNNQPQHF. DNA of the CDR3: TGTGCCAGCAGCCACGGACAGAACAATCAGCCCCAGCATTTT.